This TCR beta chain was recovered during a study of PD-1 blockade in mismatch repair-deficient tumors. Assay: immunoSEQ multiplex PCR; the TCRdb copy retains only in-frame clones and omits some. The data show roughly 16,000 clones, 84% seen once. Every patient had mismatch repair deficiency by PCR or immunohistochemistry. Germline CDR1 is SGHRS and CDR2 is YFSETQ. Trimming cost V 5 bases and J 3 bases; bases outside gene matches: 6. This CDR3 has 14 amino acids. The chain links TRBV5-1 to TRBJ2-5, with 8 bases fitting TRBD2. The source was PBMCs, collected before pembrolizumab treatment. The origin of this receptor is an adult with mismatch repair-deficient cancer. Here the CDR3 reads CASRSPGLEETQYF. Here the CDR3 DNA reads TGCGCCAGCAGGTCCCCGGGACTAGAAGAGACCCAGTACTTC.